The next 21 T cell receptor beta chains were all read from a single sample in a study of beta chain features in type 1 diabetes. Expressed TCRB transcripts were sequenced, since all the RNA that had been isolated was reverse transcribed. Using immunoSEQ multiplex PCR, the repertoire was profiled, and TCRdb retains in-frame clones only, with some absent. The sample has under 550,000 clones; 11% are singletons. The sample consisted of naive CD4+ T cells from blood. The source is a woman between 18 and 30 years old in good health.

This clone was detected only a few times. This chain links TRBV18 with TRBJ1-1; D unresolved. The V end was cut by 3 bases, the J end by 6 bases, with 11 bases between. The CDR3 spans 13 residues. Germline V gives CDR1 KGHSH, CDR2 LQKENI. The CDR3 nucleotides are TGTGCCAGCTCACCGCTCGAGGGTTCTGAAGCTTTCTTT. Its protein product is CASSPLEGSEAFF.

This clone was seen only a few times. The rearrangement links TRBV13 to TRBJ2-1, with 7 bases identical to TRBD1. This CDR3 has 15 amino acids. CDR1 is PRHDT and CDR2 is FYEKMQ in the germline V gene (reference sequence). With V trimmed by 5 bases and J by 12 bases, 16 bases remained unmatched. In nucleotides, the CDR3 is TGTGCCAGCAGCCAAAGACGGACAGGCGTTTTCGGGCAGTTCTTC. This encodes CASSQRRTGVFGQFF.

This clone has only a few counts. The V gene is TRBV7-9, the J gene TRBJ2-7; the match to TRBD1 covers 7 bases. Germline V gene lookup returns CDR1 SEHNR and CDR2 FQNEAQ (reference sequence). CDR3 length: 14 residues. J gave up 3 bases and V 2 bases, and 4 bases lay outside the gene matches. The CDR3 sequence: CASSLRGQVYEQYF. The CDR3 nucleotides are TGTGCCAGCAGCTTACGAGGACAGGTCTACGAGCAGTACTTC.

This clone has more than one count but fewer than ten. CDR3 sequence reads: CASSVGISYNEQFF. CDR3 DNA: TGTGCCAGCAGCGTAGGAATCTCCTACAATGAGCAGTTCTTC. V is TRBV9 and J is TRBJ2-1; D unclear. CDR1 SGDLS and CDR2 YYNGEE come from the germline V gene. V was cut by 0 bases and J by 0 bases, with 4 bases left in between. The CDR3 covers 14 residues.

J is TRBJ2-1 and V is TRBV6-5; 12 bases match TRBD2. Germline V gene data show CDR1 as MNHEY and CDR2 as SVGAGI. J was trimmed by 12 bases and V by 4 bases; bases with no gene match: 7. The CDR3 covers 14 residues. As DNA, the CDR3 is TGTGCCAGCAGTTCGGGACTAGCGGGTATTCGGCAGTTCTTC. This sequence encodes CASSSGLAGIRQFF.

Here the CDR3 reads CSVAVPYEQYF. CDR3 nucleotides: TGCAGTGTCGCCGTTCCCTACGAGCAGTACTTC. The chain uses TRBV20-1 and TRBJ2-7; D is undetermined. Trimming removed 7 bases at V and 2 bases at J, with 9 bases between. Germline V gene lookup returns CDR1 DFQATT and CDR2 SNEGSKA (reference sequence). The CDR3 totals 11 residues.

The V and J genes are TRBV15 and TRBJ2-1; 9 nucleotides match TRBD2. With 1 base clipped from V and 8 bases from J, the junction kept 6 bases outside the gene matches. This CDR3 is 15 amino acids long. Germline assignment: CDR1 LNHNV and CDR2 YYDKDF (reference sequence). The CDR3 here is CATSRVRGGAYEQFF. The CDR3 region has the DNA TGTGCCACCAGCAGAGTACGCGGGGGGGCATATGAGCAGTTCTTC.

The V and J genes are TRBV15 and TRBJ2-3; D is perhaps TRBD1 (5 bases). The V end was cut by 0 bases, the J end by 4 bases, with 17 bases between. The V gene's germline CDR1 is LNHNV and CDR2 YYDKDF (reference sequence). The CDR3 covers 17 residues. The CDR3 loop reads CATSRDRQTIAPDTQYF. The DNA of the CDR3 is TGTGCCACCAGCAGAGATCGACAGACAATCGCCCCAGATACGCAGTATTTT.

The sample holds a few counts of this clone. The rearrangement joins TRBV30 to TRBJ2-5; 8 bases map to TRBD2. The V segment lost 8 bases and the J segment 5 bases; nucleotides outside the gene matches: 4. Germline V lookup: CDR1 GTSNPN, CDR2 SVGIG (reference sequence). The CDR3 spans 11 residues. CDR3 in DNA: TGTGCCCACCGGGGGGGGGAGACCCAGTACTTC. Its translation is CAHRGGETQYF.

The table lists this clone with a few counts. This chain connects TRBV7-9 to TRBJ1-1; the D is unclear. CDR3 length equals 16 residues. V was cut by 1 base and J by 1 base, with 13 bases left in between. CDR1 and CDR2 from the germline V gene are SEHNR and FQNEAQ (reference sequence). The CDR3 DNA reads as TGTGCCAGCAGCTTAGTTGGTAATATACGGAACACTGAAGCTTTCTTT. Translated: CASSLVGNIRNTEAFF.

This clone has just a few counts. The rearrangement links TRBV4-3 to TRBJ2-3; 8 bases are shared with TRBD1. Germline V gene sequence: CDR1 LGHNA, CDR2 YSLEER. The CDR3 length is 16 residues. V lost 0 bases and J lost 6; bases outside the gene matches: 8. The CDR3 DNA sequence: TGCGCCAGCAGCCAAGATGGTGCAGGGGGCAGGGATACGCAGTATTTT. Amino acids: CASSQDGAGGRDTQYF.

This clone has a handful of counts. The chain combines TRBV7-9 with TRBJ2-3; D remains unclear. CDR3 length: 19 amino acids. CDR1 SEHNR and CDR2 FQNEAQ come from the germline V gene (reference sequence). V lost 5 bases and J lost 0, with 24 bases in between. The CDR3 coding sequence is TGTGCCAGCAGCCGCCACCTAGACCTATGGAGACCTAGCACAGATACGCAGTATTTT. This translates into CASSRHLDLWRPSTDTQYF.

There are many counts of this clone. As DNA, the CDR3 is TGTGCCAGCAGCCGCCTCAGTGTTCAGCAGTACTTC. Protein: CASSRLSVQQYF. The genes are TRBV13 and TRBJ2-7; no clear D. Germline CDR1 is PRHDT and CDR2 is FYEKMQ (reference sequence). The CDR3 totals 12 residues. The V gene lost 5 bases and the J gene lost 8 bases, with 13 bases spanning the gap. Supplemented by reference TRBV13 and TRBJ2-7, the full variable domain reads AAGVIQSPRHLIKEKRETATLKCYPIPRHDTVYWYQQGPGQDPQFLISFYEKMQSDKGSIPDRFSAQQFSDYHSELNMSSLELGDSALYFCASSRLSVQQYFGPGTRLTVT.

The V call is TRBV28, the J call TRBJ2-6; D is unresolved. The CDR3 has 16 residues. In germline, CDR1 is MDHEN, CDR2 SYDVKM. Trimming stripped 4 bases from V and 2 bases from J, with 12 bases between. The CDR3: CASSSPASAGANVLTF. Written as DNA, the CDR3 is TGTGCCAGCAGTTCCCCCGCCAGTGCTGGGGCCAACGTCCTGACTTTC.

This clone has a handful of counts. The chain recombines TRBV7-2 with TRBJ2-1, with D uncertain. CDR1 is SGHTA and CDR2 is FQGNSA in the germline V gene. V dropped 0 bases and J dropped 6 bases, with 6 bases sitting between them. This CDR3 has 13 amino acids. The CDR3 bases are TGTGCCAGCAGCTTAGCAGTCCCCAATGAGCAGTTCTTC. Translating gives CASSLAVPNEQFF.

The V and J genes are TRBV30 and TRBJ2-1; the D is unclear. The V end lost 5 bases, the J end lost 1 base, and 12 bases lay between the germline ends. The CDR3 contains 14 residues. Germline CDR1 reads GTSNPN; CDR2 reads SVGIG (reference sequence). CDR3 residues: CAWDRRRSYNEQFF. Here the CDR3 DNA reads TGTGCCTGGGATCGGAGACGATCCTACAATGAGCAGTTCTTC.

This clone was seen only a few times. This chain connects TRBV19 to TRBJ2-2; no clear D. The V end was cut by 6 bases, the J end by 6 bases, with 14 bases between. This CDR3 is 14 amino acids long. Germline CDR1 LNHDA, CDR2 SQIVND (reference sequence). The CDR3 region is CASSQISPAGELFF. As DNA, the CDR3 is TGTGCCAGTAGCCAAATCTCCCCAGCCGGGGAGCTGTTTTTT.

The table lists this clone with a few counts. This chain joins TRBV3-1 (or the pseudogene TRBV3-2) and TRBJ2-1; D not certain. This CDR3 contains 8 residues. V lost 8 bases, J lost 10 bases, and 3 bases lay in between. CDR1 and CDR2 (germline): LGHDT, YNNKEL (reference sequence). The CDR3 spells CASDEQFF. The CDR3 DNA reads as TGTGCCAGCGACGAGCAGTTCTTC.

This clone was detected ten times or more. The chain uses TRBV29-1 and TRBJ1-2; no clear D gene. Germline CDR1 SQVTM, CDR2 ANQGSEA. The CDR3 is 12 residues long. V was cut by 0 bases and J by 6 bases, with 8 bases left in between. The CDR3 is CSVEDLRDGYTF. The CDR3 DNA sequence: TGCAGCGTTGAAGATCTTAGGGATGGCTACACCTTC.

This clone was recorded a few times. This rearrangement joins TRBV30 to TRBJ1-1; D call uncertain. Trimming took off 3 bases at V and 8 bases at J, with 10 bases between the two ends. CDR1 and CDR2 (germline): GTSNPN, SVGIG (reference sequence). CDR3 size: 11 residues. The chain's CDR3 is CAWSREGEAFF. The CDR3 coding sequence is TGTGCCTGGAGCCGAGAGGGAGAAGCTTTCTTT.

This chain connects TRBV7-9 to TRBJ1-1; 9 nucleotides align to TRBD1. The length of the CDR3 is 13 residues. The junction had 5 bases not matched to a gene; V was cut back by 7 bases and J by 5 bases. CDR1 and CDR2 from the germline V gene are SEHNR and FQNEAQ (reference sequence). CDR3 sequence: CASMTGGWTEAFF. CDR3 DNA: TGTGCCAGCATGACAGGGGGATGGACTGAAGCTTTCTTT. Drawing the rest from reference TRBV7-9 and TRBJ1-1, the complete variable domain is DTGVSQNPRHKITKRGQNVTFRCDPISEHNRLYWYRQTLGQGPEFLTYFQNEAQLEKSRLLSDRFSAERPKGSFSTLEIQRTEQGDSAMYLCASMTGGWTEAFFGQGTRLTVV.